Included here is one TCR beta chain sequence, with context. Participants were aged about 18 to 100 years, lived in roughly 25 US areas, and enrolled virtually. Germline lookup yields CDR1 MGHRA and CDR2 YSYEKL. V was trimmed by 1 base and J by 2 bases, leaving 8 bases between them. This CDR3 region has 15 residues. This table comes from immunoSEQ multiplex PCR, and its TCRdb copy is limited to in-frame clones, with some not included. The top ten hold roughly 0.66% of the sample, which has approximately 440,000 clones, roughly 88% seen once. The data were obtained in a study of blood T cell repertoires in COVID-19.

The chain joins TRBV4-1 to TRBJ1-4, with a possible D match to TRBD1 (6 bases). This sequence was found in a young man who had recovered from COVID-19. Material: PBMCs or T cells enriched from blood (not recorded which). The CDR3 sequence: CASSQVTGTNEKLFF. CDR3 sequence (DNA): TGCGCCAGCAGCCAAGTTACAGGGACTAATGAAAAACTGTTTTTT.